This is a list of T cell receptor beta chains from one sample in a study of regulatory T cells in long-lasting Graves disease. Each CDR3 protein gets one entry after TCRdb re-called the multiplex PCR reads with MiXCR. Here the sample spans over 350,000 distinct CDR3 sequences, less than 25% being singletons. The sequenced sample was peripheral blood mononuclear cells (PBMCs), obtained when the disease was refractory, from a patient treated with antithyroid drugs. The receptors come from a female donor with Graves disease. Both conserved end residues are part of each CDR3. The order of the fields is J gene, clone size, V gene, D gene, CDR3 DNA, CDR3 protein. A D gene is named only where the DNA matches it firmly. Clone sizes are given selectively: once, few, many, or a class where the clone is expanded.

>TRBJ2-1|many|TRBV7-2|TRBD2
TGTGCCAGCAGCCCATTGTGGGCGGGAGGGTTAATTTACAATGAGCAGTTCTTC
CASSPLWAGGLIYNEQFF
>TRBJ2-5|.|TRBV7-3|TRBD1
TGTGCCAGCAGCAAAGGGGCGTCAGGGGGTACGGAGACCCAGTACTTC
CASSKGASGGTETQYF
>TRBJ1-2|.|TRBV9|.
TGTGCCACCTCTAGAGCCAGGGACTATGGCTACACCTTC
CATSRARDYGYTF
>TRBJ1-2|few|TRBV9|.
TGTGCCAGCAGCGCGGACCCGGGTGGCTACACCTTC
CASSADPGGYTF
>TRBJ2-7|few|TRBV12-3/TRBV12-4|.
TGTGCCAGCAGTTTGTTTGTTGAGGGCGGGCAGTACTTC
CASSLFVEGGQYF
>TRBJ1-1|.|TRBV2|.
TGTGCCAGCAGACCCGGCGGCAACACTGAAGCTTTCTTT
CASRPGGNTEAFF
>TRBJ2-7|.|TRBV20-1|.
TGCAGTGCTAGAGATCCCGGCTCCTACGAGCAGTACTTC
CSARDPGSYEQYF
>TRBJ2-7|many|TRBV28|TRBD2
TGTGCCAGCAGTTTACCCCGGGGGGAGGGCTACGAGCAGTACTTC
CASSLPRGEGYEQYF
>TRBJ2-4|many|TRBV27|.
TGTGCCAGCAGTTTACAGGGCCAGCCAAAAAACATTCAGTACTTC
CASSLQGQPKNIQYF
>TRBJ1-5|many|TRBV6-1|.
TGTGCCAGCAGTGAGCAACAAGCTCGCAATCAGCCCCAGCATTTT
CASSEQQARNQPQHF
>TRBJ1-2|.|TRBV30|.
TGTGCCTGGAGCGACAGTGGCGGGCTCTATGGCTACACCTTC
CAWSDSGGLYGYTF
>TRBJ1-1|few|TRBV6-2/TRBV6-3|.
TGTGCCAGCAGGGAGGGCGGGAGTGAAGCTTTCTTT
CASREGGSEAFF
>TRBJ2-6|few|TRBV28|.
TGTGCCAGCAGCCCTCCGCCGGGACAACGTTTTAGCTCTGGGGCCAACGTCCTGACTTTC
CASSPPPGQRFSSGANVLTF
>TRBJ2-7|many|TRBV28|.
TGTGCCATCAGCGGAGACTCCTACGAGCAGTACTTC
CAISGDSYEQYF
>TRBJ1-1|.|TRBV20-1|.
TGCAGTGCTAGAGAAAACCTCTGGTATAACACTGAAGCTTTCTTT
CSARENLWYNTEAFF
>TRBJ1-4|few|TRBV5-1|.
TGCGCCAGCAGCTTGGCCCGGCAGACTAATGAAAAACTGTTTTTT
CASSLARQTNEKLFF
>TRBJ1-2|many|TRBV7-8|.
TGTGCCAGCAGCTTAGAAGGGGGAAGCCTTTATGGCTACACCTTC
CASSLEGGSLYGYTF
>TRBJ1-2|many|TRBV7-2|.
TGTGCCAGCAGCTCCTTACCTAATGGCTACACCTTC
CASSSLPNGYTF